The 9 T cell receptor beta chains below were found in one sample sequenced in a study of regulatory T cells in long-lasting Graves disease. According to the study, TCR beta libraries were built with iRepertoire HTBI primers and CDR3-region Arm-PCR. TCRdb re-called the multiplex PCR reads with MiXCR, one entry per CDR3 protein. Of some 230,000 distinct CDR3 sequences in the sample, approximately 16% were seen once. The time point is: newly diagnosed GD, antithyroid drugs for less than 3 months. The TCR library was made from RNA that had been extracted from PBMCs in TRIzol. The material sequenced was peripheral blood mononuclear cells (PBMCs), taken at new diagnosis, from a patient treated with antithyroid drugs. The receptors derive from a female donor with Graves disease.

The chain is built from TRBV24-1 and TRBJ2-1; D gene uncertain. There are 13 residues in the CDR3. The V gene's germline CDR1 is KGHDR and CDR2 SFDVKD. V lost 4 bases and J lost 6, with 9 bases in between. CDR3 DNA: TGTGCCACCAGTGACCCGCCCTCCAATGAGCAGTTCTTC. Translation: CATSDPPSNEQFF.

In its sample, this clonotype was seen many times. The chain has TRBV12-3 or TRBV12-4 and TRBJ2-1; 11 bases map to TRBD2. The V and J ends lost 6 bases and 3 bases, in that order; junction bases with no gene match: 4. There are 15 residues in the CDR3. CDR3 in amino acids: CASRSGLAGYNEQFF. CDR3 DNA: TGTGCCAGCAGATCAGGACTAGCGGGCTACAATGAGCAGTTCTTC.

The rearrangement uses TRBV6-5 and TRBJ2-1; 9 nucleotides match TRBD1. This CDR3 comprises 15 residues. Germline CDR1 MNHEY, CDR2 SVGAGI. V trimming: 3 bases; J trimming: 10 bases; junction bases outside the gene matches: 10. Here the CDR3 DNA reads TGTGCCAGCAGTTATACCGGGACAGGGTATGAAGAGCAGTTCTTC. It encodes CASSYTGTGYEEQFF.

This clonotype was seen repeatedly, ten times or more. V and J are TRBV7-9 and TRBJ2-1; 10 nucleotides line up with TRBD2. The V segment lost 5 bases and the J segment 8 bases; nucleotides outside the gene matches: 12. Germline V gives CDR1 SEHNR, CDR2 FQNEAQ (reference sequence). The CDR3 is made up of 16 amino acids. The CDR3 loop reads CASSPTGAGGPDEQFF. The CDR3, as DNA: TGTGCCAGCAGCCCCACTGGAGCGGGAGGGCCGGATGAGCAGTTCTTC. The full variable domain, completed using reference TRBV7-9 and TRBJ2-1, is DTGVSQNPRHKITKRGQNVTFRCDPISEHNRLYWYRQTLGQGPEFLTYFQNEAQLEKSRLLSDRFSAERPKGSFSTLEIQRTEQGDSAMYLCASSPTGAGGPDEQFFGPGTRLTVL.

This clonotype was counted ten times or more. The V and J genes are TRBV30 and TRBJ1-4, with D unclear. CDR1 GTSNPN and CDR2 SVGIG come from the germline V gene (reference sequence). This CDR3 has 14 residues. Deletions cut 5 bases from V and 8 bases from J, with 18 bases between. The DNA for the CDR3 is TGTGCCTGGGGGGTGAATGCCGCGGGGGAAAAACTGTTTTTT. This sequence encodes CAWGVNAAGEKLFF.

This clonotype was detected ten times or more. This chain uses TRBV7-6 with TRBJ1-1; D is undetermined. Germline V lookup: CDR1 SGHVS, CDR2 FNYEAQ. V was clipped by 2 bases and J by 7 bases, with 14 bases between them. The CDR3 length is 14 residues. The CDR3 spells CASSLTGVEVEAFF. As DNA, the CDR3 is TGTGCCAGCAGCTTAACGGGTGTGGAGGTTGAAGCTTTCTTT.

This clonotype showed up many times. The chain combines TRBV7-3 with TRBJ1-6, with unresolved D. Trimming removed 8 bases at V and 7 bases at J, with 9 bases between. The CDR3 contains 12 residues. CDR1 SGHTA and CDR2 FQGTGA come from the germline V gene. This CDR3 is CASGSQNSPLHF. Written as DNA, the CDR3 is TGTGCCAGCGGATCACAGAATTCACCCCTCCACTTT.

This clonotype was seen a few times. The chain has TRBV6-1 and TRBJ2-7; 9 bases are a match to TRBD1. Looked up from germline, CDR1 is MNHNS and CDR2 is SASEGT. The CDR3 is 15 residues long. V dropped 8 bases and J dropped 0; count of bases not matched to a gene: 8. The CDR3 nucleotides read TGTGCCAGCTCTAGGGGACAGGGCCTCTCCTACGAGCAGTACTTC. Translating it yields CASSRGQGLSYEQYF.

This clonotype was counted at least ten times. V is TRBV3-1 and J is TRBJ2-1; 8 nucleotides match TRBD2. Germline lookup yields CDR1 LGHDT and CDR2 YNNKEL (reference sequence). J lost 6 bases, V lost 2 bases, and 3 bases had no gene match. The CDR3 covers 14 residues. This CDR3 is CASSQYREGNEQFF. The CDR3 DNA is TGTGCCAGCAGCCAATATCGGGAGGGCAATGAGCAGTTCTTC.